Shown below are 16 T cell receptor beta chains from a single sample sequenced in a study of blood T cells in healthy people across ages. PCR was performed a second time for about 7 to 12 cycles using a sample-barcoded 5' primer and a J-beta primer mix. A single record per CDR3 protein comes from TCRdb applying MiXCR to the 5' RACE reads. The table has around 850,000 distinct CDR3 sequences, around 36% seen once. The sequencing sample was made of blood. Receptors originate from a man between 18 and 35 years old in good health.

This clonotype turned up a few times. The gene calls are TRBV28 and TRBJ1-1; D is unclear. There are 17 residues in the CDR3. CDR1 and CDR2 from the germline V gene are MDHEN and SYDVKM. Trimming took off 2 bases at V and 1 base at J, with 17 bases between the two ends. The CDR3 spells CASSLPPRRAKNTEAFF. The CDR3 DNA sequence: TGTGCCAGCAGTTTACCGCCGCGGAGGGCAAAGAACACTGAAGCTTTCTTT.

The chain employs TRBV2 and TRBJ1-1; D remains unclear. CDR3 length: 12 amino acids. V dropped 7 bases and J dropped 6 bases, with 12 bases sitting between them. CDR1 and CDR2 (germline): SNHLY, FYNNEI. CDR3 sequence (DNA): TGTGCCAGCACCATATATAACGCTGAAGCTTTCTTT. Its protein is CASTIYNAEAFF.

Remarks on this clonotype: This may be a read error: a much more frequent sequence differs by one nucleotide. The gene calls are TRBV7-6 and TRBJ2-5; 12 bases map to TRBD2. The trim removed 1 base at V and 11 bases at J, leaving 14 bases unmatched. Germline CDR1 SGHVS, CDR2 FNYEAQ. The CDR3 contains 17 residues. The CDR3 sequence is CASSLVPSGGVWNEQYF. In DNA, the CDR3 is TGTGCCAGCAGCTTAGTCCCTAGCGGGGGGGTGTGGAATGAGCAGTACTTC.

In this sample, this clonotype turned up a few times. The chain recombines TRBV7-9 with TRBJ1-1; D uncertain. Germline CDR1 SEHNR, CDR2 FQNEAQ (reference sequence). The V end lost 4 bases, the J end lost 7 bases, and 13 bases lay between the germline ends. The CDR3 loop spans 13 amino acids. The CDR3 region is CASSYREESEAFF. CDR3 coding DNA: TGTGCCAGCAGCTATCGGGAGGAGAGTGAAGCTTTCTTT.

This chain uses TRBV12-3 or TRBV12-4 with TRBJ2-3; TRBD2 aligns across 7 bases. The CDR3 totals 17 residues. V lost 7 bases and J lost 4; bases outside the gene matches: 17. CDR3 in DNA: TGTGCCAGCATAACTTCTTCGGCTAGCGGTAAAGCAGATACGCAGTATTTT. This translates into CASITSSASGKADTQYF.

The chain is built from TRBV20-1 and TRBJ2-1, with 13 bases that match TRBD2. V lost 5 bases and J lost 7; bases outside the gene matches: 8. Germline-derived CDR1 and CDR2 are DFQATT and SNEGSKA (reference sequence). This CDR3 comprises 15 residues. In DNA, the CDR3 is TGCAGTGCTTCCCGACTAGCGGGGGGTAAGAATGAGCAGTTCTTC. Translating gives CSASRLAGGKNEQFF.

This clonotype appeared a few times. The chain joins TRBV20-1 to TRBJ1-4; D possibly corresponds to TRBD1 (6 bases). There are 12 residues in the CDR3. V lost 3 bases and J 15 bases, leaving 17 bases between the germline ends. Looked up from germline, CDR1 is DFQATT and CDR2 is SNEGSKA (reference sequence). Here the CDR3 DNA reads TGCAGTGCTAGTAGACCCAAGGGGGAGGTGTTTTTT. It translates to CSASRPKGEVFF.

This clonotype showed up just a few times. This chain connects TRBV7-9 to TRBJ2-7; D not resolved. CDR1 and CDR2 from the germline V gene are SEHNR and FQNEAQ (reference sequence). The length of the CDR3 is 14 residues. The germline V and J ends were trimmed by 3 bases and 7 bases, with 16 bases remaining between them. The CDR3 DNA is TGTGCCAGCAGCTTTCCCAACACTCCTCGGGAGCAGTACTTC. Its translation is CASSFPNTPREQYF.

This rearrangement joins TRBV13 to TRBJ2-1; no definite D call. With 4 bases removed from V and 0 bases from J, the gap between germline ends came to 10 bases. This CDR3 contains 15 residues. In germline, CDR1 is PRHDT, CDR2 FYEKMQ (reference sequence). CDR3 sequence: CASSSTEYSYNEQFF. Here the CDR3 DNA reads TGTGCCAGCAGCTCGACCGAGTACTCCTACAATGAGCAGTTCTTC.

The gene calls are TRBV6-2 or TRBV6-3 and TRBJ2-1; D might be TRBD2 (5 bases). The CDR3 runs 16 residues. CDR1 and CDR2 (germline): MNHEY, SVGEGT. Trimming pared 2 bases from V and 8 bases from J, leaving 19 bases between. The CDR3: CASSYAKTGLVDEQFF. CDR3 DNA sequence: TGTGCCAGCAGTTACGCCAAAACCGGACTGGTGGATGAGCAGTTCTTC.

Comments on this clonotype: In this CDR3 the conserved last residue, phenylalanine or tryptophan, is missing, so a read error is likely. The chain uses TRBV9 and TRBJ2-1; D possibly corresponds to TRBD2 (6 bases). V dropped 3 bases and J dropped 1 base, with 8 bases sitting between them. There are 14 residues in the CDR3. Looked up from germline, CDR1 is SGDLS and CDR2 is YYNGEE. The CDR3: CASSAGVSYNEQFI. DNA for the CDR3: TGTGCCAGCAGCGCGGGGGTGTCCTACAATGAGCAGTTCATC.

As to this clonotype: One end of the junction is discordant with germline, which a read error may explain. The gene calls are TRBV28 and TRBJ2-1; 11 bases are a match to TRBD2. The V gene's germline CDR1 is MDHEN and CDR2 SYDVKM. This CDR3 contains 15 residues. Here the CDR3 DNA reads TGTGCCGGCAGGCTGGGACTAGCGGCTCACAATGAGCAGTTCTTC. Encoded protein: CAGRLGLAAHNEQFF.

This clonotype was counted a few times. The chain recombines TRBV30 with TRBJ1-1, with 8 bases matching TRBD1. The CDR3 has 14 residues. Looked up from germline, CDR1 is GTSNPN and CDR2 is SVGIG (reference sequence). The CDR3 loop is CGYSRGPKNTEAFF. CDR3 coding DNA: TGTGGATATTCCAGGGGGCCCAAGAACACTGAAGCTTTCTTT.

The chain links TRBV4-1 to TRBJ2-5; 9 positions match TRBD2. Germline V lookup: CDR1 MGHRA, CDR2 YSYEKL. After removal of 0 bases from V and 11 bases from J, the junction contained 13 bases not matched to a gene. This CDR3 has 16 residues. In DNA, the CDR3 is TGCGCCAGCAGCCAAGACCGGACTAGCGACCACAATGAGCAGTACTTC. It is translated as CASSQDRTSDHNEQYF.

The V call is TRBV10-3, the J call TRBJ1-2; 9 bases agree with TRBD1. V shed 10 bases and J 6 bases; nucleotides not matched to a gene: 9. This CDR3 has 13 residues. Germline CDR1 and CDR2: ENHRY and SYGVKD. The CDR3 spells CATLGGQGDGYTF. As DNA, the CDR3 is TGTGCCACCCTCGGGGGACAGGGAGATGGCTACACCTTC.

The V and J genes are TRBV20-1 and TRBJ1-1; possible D gene TRBD1, 5 bases. V lost 1 base, J lost 0 bases, and 12 bases lay in between. Germline-derived CDR1 and CDR2 are DFQATT and SNEGSKA (reference sequence). This CDR3 is 15 amino acids long. The CDR3 DNA is TGCAGTGCTAGAGCCCTCGGGGGGATGAACACTGAAGCTTTCTTT. It is translated as CSARALGGMNTEAFF.